This entry is about one TCR beta chain. The TCR beta library used iRepertoire HTBI primers with Arm-PCR amplification of CDR3. MiXCR was run by TCRdb on the multiplex PCR reads, yielding one entry per CDR3 protein. The sample holds just over 600,000 distinct CDR3 sequences, about 15% seen once. Sample time point: newly diagnosed GD, antithyroid drugs for less than 3 months. From PBMCs, RNA was extracted and then used to make the TCR library. The sample belongs to a study of regulatory T cells in long-lasting Graves disease. The sample was also linked to a second study, of T cells in Graves' hyperthyroidism and ophthalmopathy.

This clonotype originated in a woman in her 30s with Graves disease. The material sequenced was peripheral blood mononuclear cells (PBMCs), taken at new diagnosis, from a patient treated with antithyroid drugs.

The CDR3 nucleotides are TGTGCCAGCAGCCCCCTCAGACTCCACCTTGGGTCCGGGGAGCTGTTTTTT. Its translation: CASSPLRLHLGSGELFF. The V call is TRBV5-4, the J call TRBJ2-2; D unclear. The CDR3 runs to 17 residues. Germline assignment: CDR1 SGHNT and CDR2 YYREEE (reference sequence). Trimming left V 4 bases short and J 6 bases short, with 22 bases between.